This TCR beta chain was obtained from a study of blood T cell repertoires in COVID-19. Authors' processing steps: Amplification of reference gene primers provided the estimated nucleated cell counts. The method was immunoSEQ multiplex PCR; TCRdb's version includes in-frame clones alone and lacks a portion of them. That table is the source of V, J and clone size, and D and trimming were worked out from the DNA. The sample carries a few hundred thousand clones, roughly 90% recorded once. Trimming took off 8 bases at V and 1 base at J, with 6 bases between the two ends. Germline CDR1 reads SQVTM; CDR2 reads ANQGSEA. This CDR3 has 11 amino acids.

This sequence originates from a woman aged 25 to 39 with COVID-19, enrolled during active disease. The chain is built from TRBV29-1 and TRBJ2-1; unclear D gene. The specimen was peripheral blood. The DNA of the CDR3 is TGCAGCCCCGTATCCTACAATGAGCAGTTCTTC. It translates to CSPVSYNEQFF.